Each of the 24 T cell receptor beta chains below was sequenced from the same sample in a study of blood T cell repertoires in COVID-19. Clones were read by immunoSEQ multiplex PCR, and TCRdb kept only the in-frame ones, dropping some. The top ten clones hold 7.9% of a sample with about 120,000 clones, approximately 77% of them seen once. Specimen: peripheral blood. The receptors originated from a human donor in a cohort sampled during active COVID-19.

This clone was seen a few times. Other DNA sequences from this sample encode an identical CDR3 as well. The rearrangement joins TRBV4-1 to TRBJ2-7, with TRBD2 identical over 14 bases. V lost 4 bases to trimming and J lost 4 bases; unmatched junction nucleotides: 3. The CDR3 is made up of 15 amino acids. Germline CDR1 is MGHRA and CDR2 is YSYEKL. CDR3 amino acids: CASSPGTSGSYEQYF. CDR3 coding DNA: TGCGCCAGCAGCCCGGGGACTAGCGGGAGTTACGAGCAGTACTTC.

CDR3 coding DNA: TGTGCCACCAGCAGAGAGGACAGGGTTAATGAAAAACTGTTTTTT. Protein sequence: CATSREDRVNEKLFF. V gene TRBV15 combines with J gene TRBJ1-4; 8 bases fit TRBD1. V trimming: 0 bases; J trimming: 4 bases; junction bases outside the gene matches: 1. The CDR3 runs 15 residues. Germline V gene lookup returns CDR1 LNHNV and CDR2 YYDKDF (reference sequence).

The V and J genes are TRBV11-2 and TRBJ1-1; D is possibly TRBD1 (5 bases). There are 14 residues in the CDR3. Germline CDR1 reads SGHAT; CDR2 reads FQNNGV. V lost 1 base, J lost 0 bases, and 6 bases lay in between. CDR3 DNA: TGTGCCAGCAGCTTAGGGGGGGTGAACACTGAAGCTTTCTTT. The encoded protein is CASSLGGVNTEAFF.

The rearrangement links TRBV29-1 to TRBJ1-2; the D is unclear. Germline assignment: CDR1 SQVTM and CDR2 ANQGSEA. Trimming took off 7 bases at V and 0 bases at J, with 9 bases between the two ends. The CDR3 spans 12 residues. The CDR3 DNA follows: TGCAGCGGGGCTACAGCTAACTATGGCTACACCTTC. Protein sequence: CSGATANYGYTF.

This chain links TRBV6-1 with TRBJ1-2; maybe TRBD1 (5 bases). Germline V gene sequence: CDR1 MNHNS, CDR2 SASEGT. The CDR3 loop spans 18 amino acids. Deletions cut 4 bases from V and 2 bases from J, with 23 bases between. The CDR3 loop reads CASSVGRSGLIQNYGYTF. Written as DNA, the CDR3 is TGTGCCAGCAGTGTCGGGAGATCGGGACTTATCCAAAACTATGGCTACACCTTC.

The rearrangement uses TRBV24-1 and TRBJ2-7; 8 bases are shared with TRBD1. V was clipped by 0 bases and J by 7 bases; unmatched bases: 10. Germline V CDR1 and CDR2: KGHDR, SFDVKD. The CDR3 totals 16 residues. CDR3: CATSDLESRGRGEQYF. CDR3 sequence (DNA): TGTGCCACCAGTGATTTGGAGAGCAGGGGGCGAGGGGAGCAGTACTTC.

This clone was detected once. The chain uses TRBV10-3 and TRBJ1-5; 10 nucleotides agree with TRBD1. V shed 9 bases and J 3 bases; nucleotides not matched to a gene: 11. This CDR3 has 16 amino acids. CDR1 is ENHRY, CDR2 SYGVKD, per germline. The CDR3 region is CAISQGQGTYNQPQHF. In DNA, the CDR3 is TGTGCCATTTCACAGGGACAGGGGACTTACAATCAGCCCCAGCATTTT.

V usage is TRBV9 and J usage is TRBJ2-5; 13 nucleotides line up with TRBD2. V lost 2 bases to trimming and J lost 2 bases; unmatched junction nucleotides: 3. This CDR3 is built from 16 residues. Germline loops: CDR1 SGDLS, CDR2 YYNGEE. The CDR3 loop is CASSVTSGGPQETQYF. The CDR3 DNA reads as TGTGCCAGCAGCGTGACTAGCGGGGGGCCTCAAGAGACCCAGTACTTC.

The chain employs TRBV18 and TRBJ2-7, with TRBD2 identical over 7 bases. The junction had 4 bases not matched to a gene; V was cut back by 1 base and J by 1 base. This CDR3 has 15 residues. Germline values: CDR1 KGHSH, CDR2 LQKENI. The CDR3 DNA follows: TGTGCCAGCTCACCACTTACTAGCGCTTCCTACGAGCAGTACTTC. Its protein is CASSPLTSASYEQYF.

This chain's CDR3 is CASSHSANYEQYF. The CDR3 nucleotides are TGTGCCAGCAGCCATTCAGCGAACTACGAGCAGTACTTC. The V and J genes are TRBV21-1 and TRBJ2-7; the table's D call of TRBD2 was not tested on the DNA. TRBV21-1 is classified as a pseudogene. The CDR3 length is 13 residues.

Note on this clone: At the DNA level, this CDR3 is encoded by other sequences in the same sample as well. The rearrangement uses TRBV6-2 or TRBV6-3 and TRBJ2-7; the D gene is possibly TRBD1 (6 bases). This CDR3 region has 14 residues. The germline V and J ends were trimmed by 6 bases and 0 bases, with 12 bases remaining between them. Per the germline V gene, CDR1 is MNHEY and CDR2 is SVGEGT. CDR3 amino acids: CASSQGIPSYEQYF. The CDR3 region has the DNA TGTGCCAGCAGCCAGGGGATTCCCTCCTACGAGCAGTACTTC.

This clone appeared a single time. The rearrangement uses TRBV28 and TRBJ2-7, with D maybe TRBD2 (7 bases). Germline V gene sequence: CDR1 MDHEN, CDR2 SYDVKM. V was clipped by 3 bases and J by 2 bases, with 11 bases between them. This CDR3 contains 14 residues. CDR3 sequence: CASSFRGGPYEQYF. The CDR3 bases are TGTGCCAGCAGTTTCAGGGGAGGGCCCTACGAGCAGTACTTC. Full variable domain (rest looked up from reference TRBV28 and TRBJ2-7): DVKVTQSSRYLVKRTGEKVFLECVQDMDHENMFWYRQDPGLGLRLIYFSYDVKMKEKGDIPEGYSVSREKKERFSLILESASTNQTSMYLCASSFRGGPYEQYFGPGTRLTVT.

The chain couples TRBV6-5 to TRBJ1-2, with 11 bases matching TRBD1. Germline V gene data show CDR1 as MNHEY and CDR2 as SVGAGI. The CDR3 consists of 14 residues. Unmatched junction bases numbered 3, after V lost 5 bases and J lost 4 bases. In nucleotides, the CDR3 is TGTGCCAGCAGTCGGGACAGGGGGACCTATGGCTACACCTTC. Its translation: CASSRDRGTYGYTF.

The J gene is TRBJ1-1, the V gene TRBV9, with D unresolved. Germline V lookup: CDR1 SGDLS, CDR2 YYNGEE. V was shortened by 4 bases and J by 4 bases, with 14 bases between the two germline ends. CDR3 size: 14 residues. CDR3 protein: CASSPSGRSTEAFF. Here the CDR3 DNA reads TGTGCCAGCAGCCCCTCCGGCAGGTCCACTGAAGCTTTCTTT.

This clone was recorded only once. This chain links TRBV10-3 with TRBJ1-2; TRBD1 might be the D (5 bases). The CDR3 runs 13 residues. Per germline, CDR1 ENHRY and CDR2 SYGVKD. V lost 3 bases and J 4 bases, leaving 9 bases between the germline ends. CDR3 nucleotide sequence: TGTGCCATCAGTGATGGAGACAGCTATGGCTACACCTTC. It codes for CAISDGDSYGYTF.

The chain joins TRBV4-1 to TRBJ2-7; 9 bases are shared with TRBD1. J gave up 3 bases and V 4 bases, and 4 bases lay outside the gene matches. The CDR3 length is 14 residues. CDR1 MGHRA and CDR2 YSYEKL come from the germline V gene. CDR3 DNA sequence: TGCGCCAGCAGCCCGTCGGACAGGGGCTACGAGCAGTACTTC. Translating it yields CASSPSDRGYEQYF.

This clone was seen more than once but under ten times. The chain employs TRBV7-8 and TRBJ2-1, with D possibly being TRBD2 (5 bases). V lost 3 bases and J lost 0, with 9 bases in between. Germline CDR1 reads SGHVS; CDR2 reads FQNEAQ. The CDR3 is 15 amino acids. The CDR3 nucleotides are TGTGCCAGCAGCTTTGGACTTCCCTCCTACAATGAGCAGTTCTTC. Protein: CASSFGLPSYNEQFF.

The rearrangement joins TRBV7-2 to TRBJ1-1; no firm D call. The ends were cut back, 5 bases at V and 1 base at J, with 11 bases in the middle. CDR3 length: 14 residues. The V gene's germline CDR1 is SGHTA and CDR2 FQGNSA. CDR3 in amino acids: CASSLDITNTEAFF. DNA of the CDR3: TGTGCCAGCAGCCTTGACATCACGAACACTGAAGCTTTCTTT.

This clone appeared a single time. V is TRBV2 and J is TRBJ1-3; maybe TRBD1 (5 bases). V lost 7 bases to trimming and J lost 0 bases, with 10 bases between them. Germline assignment: CDR1 SNHLY and CDR2 FYNNEI. This CDR3 spans 14 amino acids. The CDR3: CASNQGFSGNTIYF. CDR3 bases: TGTGCCAGCAATCAGGGCTTCTCTGGAAACACCATATATTTT.

This clone came up a few times. The V and J genes are TRBV4-1 and TRBJ1-4; a weak D match, TRBD1 (5 bases). Germline CDR1 and CDR2: MGHRA and YSYEKL. The CDR3 sequence is 15 residues long. Trimming left V 1 base short and J 8 bases short, with 14 bases between. CDR3 sequence: CASSQVPQGGEKLFF. For the CDR3, the DNA is TGCGCCAGCAGCCAAGTACCGCAGGGTGGCGAAAAACTGTTTTTT.

The rearrangement joins TRBV7-6 to TRBJ2-3; 9 bases line up with TRBD2. The CDR3 runs 16 residues. Germline V gene lookup returns CDR1 SGHVS and CDR2 FNYEAQ. V shed 5 bases and J 6 bases; nucleotides not matched to a gene: 12. This CDR3 reads CASSPQGGSGGDTQYF. In DNA form, the CDR3 reads TGTGCCAGCAGCCCACAGGGAGGGAGCGGGGGGGATACGCAGTATTTT.

The chain is built from TRBV27 and TRBJ2-6; 7 nucleotides line up with TRBD1. J lost 1 base, V lost 6 bases, and 9 bases had no gene match. From germline, CDR1 is MNHEY and CDR2 SMNVEV (reference sequence). The CDR3 is 17 amino acids. This chain's CDR3 is CASSRQGIGSGANVLTF. In nucleotides, the CDR3 is TGTGCCAGCAGCCGACAGGGTATCGGATCTGGGGCCAACGTCCTGACTTTC.

The chain combines TRBV27 with TRBJ1-2; 8 nucleotides align to TRBD1. The trim removed 6 bases at V and 2 bases at J, leaving 5 bases unmatched. The CDR3 runs to 14 residues. Per germline, CDR1 MNHEY and CDR2 SMNVEV (reference sequence). CDR3 protein: CASSPRQGNYGYTF. In DNA form, the CDR3 reads TGTGCCAGCAGCCCCCGACAGGGGAACTATGGCTACACCTTC.

CDR3 coding DNA: TGTGCCAGTAGTATAGTACAGGACAGCACTGAAGCTTTCTTT. As protein: CASSIVQDSTEAFF. The V gene is TRBV19, the J gene TRBJ1-1; possible D gene TRBD1, 6 bases. CDR1 and CDR2 from the germline V gene are LNHDA and SQIVND (reference sequence). The CDR3 has 14 amino acids. V was shortened by 1 base and J by 4 bases, with 10 bases between the two germline ends.